Sequencing of this T cell receptor (beta chain) was carried out in a study of shared clonotypes between healthy human individuals. The CDR3 has 12 residues. V was shortened by 2 bases and J by 7 bases, with 8 bases between the two germline ends. Germline lookup yields CDR1 MNHEY and CDR2 SMNVEV (reference sequence). Each sorted subset replicate got 200 ng genomic DNA, 25,000 to 35,000 genomes. TCRdb keeps only in-frame clones here, not all; method: immunoSEQ multiplex PCR. The sample lists 1.4 million to 1.5 million clones, more than 95% occurring once. On this clone: Its specificity is unknown. The same CDR3 can be traced to other DNA sequences in this sample.

Notes on the study in general: Sharing across four donors was highest in naive CD4 (around 5%) and lowest in memory CD8 (roughly 0.4%). Clonotype sharing across donors was expected to vary with sequencing depth. Generally, estimated richness proved larger in naive subsets than it did in memory subsets.

V and J are TRBV27 and TRBJ2-5; D is undetermined. Sequencing was done on a sample of naive CD4+ T cells sorted from blood. As for subset: CD45RA+ positively selected. This clonotype was obtained from a man younger than 45 in good health. In nucleotides, the CDR3 is TGTGCCAGCAGTTTACCCGGCGGGACCCAGTACTTC. It encodes CASSLPGGTQYF.